The 19 T cell receptor beta chains listed next were all sequenced from one sample in a study of Tregs in tolerant kidney transplant recipients. Clones were read by immunoSEQ multiplex PCR, and TCRdb kept only the in-frame ones, dropping some. The sample includes 20,000 or so clones, 65% of them seen just once. Their specific antigens are unknown. The sequenced material came from Tregs from blood cultured with allogeneic cells. The receptors were gathered from a human donor in good health.

The rearrangement joins TRBV30 to TRBJ2-5, with 11 bases lining up with TRBD1. The CDR3 has 17 amino acids. Looked up from germline, CDR1 is GTSNPN and CDR2 is SVGIG (reference sequence). The V segment lost 0 bases and the J segment 6 bases; nucleotides outside the gene matches: 12. The CDR3 loop is CAWSVRLGTGGSKTQYF. CDR3 DNA sequence: TGTGCCTGGAGTGTACGTTTAGGGACAGGGGGGAGCAAGACCCAGTACTTC.

This clone is labeled medium-sized (0.01 to 0.1%). The chain recombines TRBV7-9 with TRBJ1-1; D call uncertain. Germline-derived CDR1 and CDR2 are SEHNR and FQNEAQ (reference sequence). Deletions cut 6 bases from V and 6 bases from J, with 14 bases between. This CDR3 region has 13 residues. The CDR3 here is CASRRDPPAEAFF. In nucleotides, the CDR3 is TGTGCCAGCAGACGTGACCCACCCGCTGAAGCTTTCTTT.

V and J are TRBV5-4 and TRBJ2-3; 9 positions agree with TRBD2. V shed 0 bases and J 8 bases; nucleotides not matched to a gene: 10. Germline CDR1 and CDR2: SGHNT and YYREEE (reference sequence). There are 16 residues in the CDR3. CDR3 amino acids: CASSLVYAGGPGTQYF. In DNA form, the CDR3 reads TGTGCCAGCAGCTTGGTCTATGCGGGGGGGCCCGGTACGCAGTATTTT.

This sequence joins TRBV19 and TRBJ1-1; 8 positions match TRBD1. The V gene's germline CDR1 is LNHDA and CDR2 SQIVND (reference sequence). The CDR3 extends over 14 amino acids. The trim removed 4 bases at V and 3 bases at J, leaving 4 bases unmatched. Here the CDR3 reads CASSRGTGHTEAFF. CDR3 coding DNA: TGTGCCAGTAGTAGGGGGACAGGTCACACTGAAGCTTTCTTT.

The rearrangement links TRBV6-6 to TRBJ1-1, with D unclear. The CDR3 extends over 14 amino acids. Trimming shortened V by 0 bases and J by 5 bases, and 10 bases separated the two germline ends. Per germline, CDR1 MNHNY and CDR2 SVGAGI (reference sequence). CDR3 residues: CASSYSGRATEAFF. CDR3 sequence (DNA): TGTGCCAGCAGTTACTCGGGAAGGGCTACTGAAGCTTTCTTT.

The chain couples TRBV7-9 to TRBJ2-2; perhaps TRBD1 as D (5 bases). V dropped 7 bases and J dropped 0 bases, with 9 bases sitting between them. The CDR3 contains 14 residues. Germline CDR1 SEHNR, CDR2 FQNEAQ (reference sequence). CDR3 sequence: CASKTEANTGELFF. CDR3 bases: TGTGCCAGCAAGACAGAGGCGAACACCGGGGAGCTGTTTTTT.

This chain joins TRBV18 and TRBJ1-5; D is undetermined. Germline V gives CDR1 KGHSH, CDR2 LQKENI. The V end lost 4 bases, the J end lost 5 bases, and 9 bases lay between the germline ends. CDR3 length equals 13 residues. This CDR3 reads CASSRERDQPQHF. Written as DNA, the CDR3 is TGTGCCAGCTCACGAGAGCGGGATCAGCCCCAGCATTTT.

The V gene is TRBV5-4, the J gene TRBJ2-7; D is unresolved. Trimming left V 3 bases short and J 0 bases short, with 7 bases between. This CDR3 comprises 13 residues. Looked up from germline, CDR1 is SGHNT and CDR2 is YYREEE (reference sequence). The CDR3 coding sequence is TGTGCCAGCAGCTCGTTCCGCTCCTACGAGCAGTACTTC. Translated, it gives CASSSFRSYEQYF.

The rearrangement uses TRBV7-9 and TRBJ1-2; D possibly corresponds to TRBD1 (6 bases). The CDR3 is made up of 15 amino acids. Trimming took off 1 base at V and 4 bases at J, with 13 bases between the two ends. Germline lookup yields CDR1 SEHNR and CDR2 FQNEAQ (reference sequence). The CDR3 DNA is TGTGCCAGCAGCTTAGGGTTGGGGGCGGGCTATGGCTACACCTTC. This codes for CASSLGLGAGYGYTF.

The chain couples TRBV19 to TRBJ1-4, with D perhaps TRBD1 (5 bases). The CDR3 totals 15 residues. V lost 5 bases, J lost 7 bases, and 17 bases lay in between. Germline assignment: CDR1 LNHDA and CDR2 SQIVND (reference sequence). The CDR3 sequence is CASSRMGGIPEKLFF. Here the CDR3 DNA reads TGTGCCAGTAGTCGTATGGGGGGGATTCCTGAAAAACTGTTTTTT.

This clone was detected a few times. The chain is built from TRBV21-1 and TRBJ2-4. TRBV21-1 is a recognized pseudogene. The CDR3 runs to 17 residues. CDR3 coding DNA: TGTGCCAGCAGCCCCCGGGACCCCCAATGGGCCAAAAACATTCAGTACTTC. As protein: CASSPRDPQWAKNIQYF.

The chain links TRBV10-2 to TRBJ2-7, with 11 bases that match TRBD1. This CDR3 region has 14 residues. Germline-derived CDR1 and CDR2 are WSHSY and SAAADI. Germline trimming cut 7 bases from V and 2 bases from J; bases unmatched to any gene: 4. CDR3 nucleotide sequence: TGCGCCAGCACCGGGGACAGGGGGACCTACGAGCAGTACTTC. This encodes CASTGDRGTYEQYF.

This sequence joins TRBV7-9 and TRBJ2-5; a weak D match, TRBD1 (6 bases). CDR1 is SEHNR, CDR2 FQNEAQ, per germline (reference sequence). The CDR3 totals 14 residues. V was clipped by 5 bases and J by 4 bases, with 14 bases between them. DNA of the CDR3: TGTGCCAGCAGCATAACAGGGAGTTCAGAGACCCAGTACTTC. This translates into CASSITGSSETQYF.

Relative to its sample, this clone is medium-sized. The genes are TRBV7-9 and TRBJ2-7; no definite D call. Per the germline V gene, CDR1 is SEHNR and CDR2 is FQNEAQ (reference sequence). The CDR3 runs 13 residues. Trimming took 5 bases from V and 6 from J, leaving 14 bases between them. The CDR3 coding sequence is TGTGCCAGCAGCCCCCTTGGGGTTTTCGAGCAGTACTTC. Translation gives CASSPLGVFEQYF.

This sequence joins TRBV6-1 and TRBJ1-1, with D perhaps matching TRBD1 (6 bases). The CDR3 consists of 16 residues. The V end lost 4 bases, the J end lost 5 bases, and 20 bases lay between the germline ends. Germline CDR1 is MNHNS and CDR2 is SASEGT. CDR3 nucleotide sequence: TGTGCCAGCAGTGCATACCCCGTAGGGGGGATAACTGAAGCTTTCTTT. As protein: CASSAYPVGGITEAFF.

For this clone: This may stem from a read error, because a much larger clone lies one nucleotide away. This sample includes further DNA sequences coding for the same CDR3. The V gene is TRBV5-4, the J gene TRBJ2-1, with 7 positions matching TRBD1. This CDR3 region has 14 residues. The V gene end was trimmed by 3 bases and the J gene end by 7 bases; junction bases not matched to a gene: 7. Germline V gene lookup returns CDR1 SGHNT and CDR2 YYREEE (reference sequence). CDR3 sequence: CASSSGQTYNEQFF. As DNA, the CDR3 is TGTGCCAGCAGCTCGGGACAGACATATAATGAGCAGTTCTTC. The variable domain in full, with the rest retrieved from reference TRBV5-4 and TRBJ2-1, is ETGVTQSPTHLIKTRGQQVTLRCSSQSGHNTVSWYQQALGQGPQFIFQYYREEENGRGNFPPRFSGLQFPNYSSELNVNALELDDSALYLCASSSGQTYNEQFFGPGTRLTVL.

Sample share makes this clone medium-sized. The chain uses TRBV18 and TRBJ1-1; no clear D. CDR1 and CDR2 from the germline V gene are KGHSH and LQKENI. The CDR3 length is 15 residues. V was cut by 1 base and J by 4 bases, with 13 bases left in between. The CDR3 loop reads CASSPQGRSSTEAFF. Written as DNA, the CDR3 is TGTGCCAGCTCACCACAGGGCAGGTCGAGCACTGAAGCTTTCTTT.

The chain carries TRBV10-3 and TRBJ2-3; 10 bases line up with TRBD2. The V and J ends lost 8 bases and 5 bases, in that order; junction bases with no gene match: 7. Looked up from germline, CDR1 is ENHRY and CDR2 is SYGVKD. The CDR3 covers 14 residues. The CDR3, as DNA: TGTGCCATCCGGGCTAGCGGGAGTAGAGATACGCAGTATTTT. Translation: CAIRASGSRDTQYF.

V is TRBV19 and J is TRBJ1-2; a possible D gene is TRBD1 (6 bases). This CDR3 has 14 amino acids. CDR1 and CDR2 from the germline V gene are LNHDA and SQIVND (reference sequence). Trimming left V 8 bases short and J 2 bases short, with 15 bases between. The chain's CDR3 is CASRTVGGNYGYTF. Here the CDR3 DNA reads TGTGCCAGTCGGACGGTGGGGGGCAACTATGGCTACACCTTC.